These 32 T cell receptor beta chains share one sample of origin, sequenced in a study of T cell repertoires and leukemia-associated antigens (dated by TCRdb to between 2017 and 2020). No antigen is known for these receptors. Library prep was done by 5' RACE. The reads were generated on an Illumina MiSeq. TCRdb reprocessed the public reads (quality trimming at Q25 with fastp, clone calling with MiXCR) and kept in-frame beta chains. Rows are combined by CDR3 protein, so each entry shows the most common genes and DNA. The sample contains some 12,000 distinct CDR3 sequences, around 40% of them found a single time. The top ten clones comprise around 28% of the sample. Sequencing was done on a sample of CD3+ T cells sorted from blood and cultured. The origin of the receptors is a female donor in good health.

This clonotype was found a few times. This sequence joins TRBV7-9 and TRBJ2-5, with D hard to call. The V end lost 1 base, the J end lost 4 bases, and 13 bases lay between the germline ends. Germline V CDR1 and CDR2: SEHNR, FQNEAQ (reference sequence). This CDR3 has 15 residues. The CDR3 here is CASSLEWGDGETQYF. In DNA form, the CDR3 reads TGTGCCAGCAGCTTAGAATGGGGTGATGGAGAGACCCAGTACTTC.

A word on this clonotype: Since the CDR3 does not end with the conserved phenylalanine or tryptophan, this likely comes from a read error. It is unclear where the CDR3 begins or ends on the DNA, so no DNA is shown, and the CDR3 is as TCRdb lists it. The gene calls are TRBV3-1 and TRBJ2-1; the table's D call of TRBD2 was not tested on the DNA. Germline values: CDR1 LGHDT, CDR2 YNNKEL (reference sequence). Including both end residues, the CDR3 is 16 amino acids long. The CDR3 here is CASSQVNSGRDNEQLY.

This clonotype was detected a few times. The V gene is TRBV6-5, the J gene TRBJ2-7; unclear D gene. CDR1 is MNHEY and CDR2 is SVGAGI in the germline V gene. The V gene lost 5 bases and the J gene lost 5 bases, with 19 bases spanning the gap. The CDR3 has 15 residues. The CDR3 sequence: CASSNAPDLPNEQYF. The CDR3 region has the DNA TGTGCCAGCAGTAATGCCCCCGACTTACCCAACGAGCAGTACTTC.

This clonotype was seen a handful of times. The chain is built from TRBV20-1 and TRBJ1-4; D is possibly TRBD1 (6 bases). Germline V gives CDR1 DFQATT, CDR2 SNEGSKA (reference sequence). V gave up 6 bases and J gave up 1 base, with 9 bases separating them. This CDR3 is built from 13 residues. CDR3 sequence: CSAEDRTNEKLFF. CDR3 sequence (DNA): TGCAGTGCAGAGGACAGAACTAATGAAAAACTGTTTTTT.

Regarding this clonotype: One junction end disagrees with the germline gene, perhaps due to a read error. The chain carries TRBV4-1 and TRBJ1-2; D remains ambiguous. The V gene's germline CDR1 is MGHRA and CDR2 YSYEKL. The length of the CDR3 is 14 residues. The CDR3, as DNA: TGCGCCAGCAGTCCTCCAACCAGAAGCTATGGCCACACCTTC. It codes for CASSPPTRSYGHTF.

This clonotype is categorized as medium-sized. The chain uses TRBV5-1 and TRBJ2-1; 13 nucleotides line up with TRBD2. Germline-derived CDR1 and CDR2 are SGHRS and YFSETQ. With 4 bases clipped from V and 7 bases from J, the junction kept 5 bases outside the gene matches. CDR3 size: 15 residues. The CDR3 DNA follows: TGCGCCAGCAGCCAAGGGACTAGCGGGGTAAATGAGCAGTTCTTC. The encoded protein is CASSQGTSGVNEQFF. Full variable domain (outside the CDR3, taken from reference TRBV5-1 and TRBJ2-1): KAGVTQTPRYLIKTRGQQVTLSCSPISGHRSVSWYQQTPGQGLQFLFEYFSETQRNKGNFPGRFSGRQFSNSRSEMNVSTLELGDSALYLCASSQGTSGVNEQFFGPGTRLTVL.

This clonotype was counted between two and nine times. The chain links TRBV6-1 to TRBJ2-7; 8 bases line up with TRBD1. The germline V gene encodes CDR1 MNHNS and CDR2 SASEGT. V shed 3 bases, J shed 2 bases, and the junction held 3 bases outside the gene matches. The CDR3 extends over 14 amino acids. CDR3 in DNA: TGTGCCAGCAGTGAGGGACAGGCTCCCTACGAGCAGTACTTC. This encodes CASSEGQAPYEQYF.

The chain couples TRBV24-1 to TRBJ2-2; D unresolved. The CDR3 is 15 residues long. Trimming stripped 4 bases from V and 3 bases from J, with 11 bases between. Germline loops: CDR1 KGHDR, CDR2 SFDVKD. The CDR3 bases are TGTGCCACCAGTGACGCCGCAAGCGACACCGGGGAGCTGTTTTTT. It yields the protein CATSDAASDTGELFF.

This chain uses TRBV20-1 with TRBJ2-6; D is undetermined. The CDR3 sequence is 14 residues long. Germline V gene lookup returns CDR1 DFQATT and CDR2 SNEGSKA (reference sequence). Trimming cost V 5 bases and J 0 bases, with 8 bases left between them. This CDR3 reads CSAGRRSGANVLTF. The CDR3 DNA sequence: TGCAGTGCTGGACGGCGCTCTGGGGCCAACGTCCTGACTTTC.

The rearrangement joins TRBV28 to TRBJ2-7; the D is unclear. The CDR3 consists of 13 residues. Germline-derived CDR1 and CDR2 are MDHEN and SYDVKM. Trimming pared 6 bases from V and 4 bases from J, leaving 13 bases between. CDR3 sequence: CASRTPGVYEQYF. CDR3 nucleotides: TGTGCCAGCAGGACCCCGGGCGTTTACGAGCAGTACTTC.

The sample holds a few counts of this clonotype. The chain carries TRBV3-1 and TRBJ1-2; D ambiguous. V was trimmed by 2 bases and J by 2 bases, leaving 12 bases between them. Per the germline V gene, CDR1 is LGHDT and CDR2 is YNNKEL (reference sequence). The CDR3 is made up of 15 amino acids. The CDR3 DNA reads TGTGCCAGCAGCCAAACCCACGCAGCGAACTATGGCTACACCTTC. It codes for CASSQTHAANYGYTF.

By its share, this clonotype is large. Sequence at one end of the junction differs from germline and may be a read error. The rearrangement links TRBV7-2 to TRBJ2-5, with 11 bases identical to TRBD2. CDR1 SGHTA and CDR2 FQGNSA come from the germline V gene. The CDR3 length is 16 residues. The CDR3 loop reads CASSLGANPSGRTWNF. CDR3 coding DNA: TGTGCCAGCAGCTTAGGAGCGAATCCTAGCGGGAGGACTTGGAACTTC.

The chain joins TRBV5-1 to TRBJ2-5; 7 bases agree with TRBD1. From germline, CDR1 is SGHRS and CDR2 YFSETQ. The V and J ends lost 0 bases and 4 bases, in that order; junction bases with no gene match: 3. The CDR3 sequence is 14 residues long. DNA of the CDR3: TGCGCCAGCAGCTTGGCGACAGGGTTAGAGACCCAGTACTTC. Translation gives CASSLATGLETQYF.

This clonotype was seen many times. This chain joins TRBV18 and TRBJ2-1; no clear D gene. Trimming cost V 2 bases and J 10 bases, with 9 bases left between them. CDR1 and CDR2 (germline): KGHSH, LQKENI. The CDR3 is made up of 12 amino acids. The CDR3 region has the DNA TGTGCCAGCTCACCAATGATCGGGGAGCAGTTCTTC. As protein: CASSPMIGEQFF.

V is TRBV29-1 and J is TRBJ1-2; TRBD1 is a possible D gene (5 bases). Trimming pared 6 bases from V and 5 bases from J, leaving 13 bases between. Germline V lookup: CDR1 SQVTM, CDR2 ANQGSEA. The CDR3 loop spans 12 amino acids. CDR3 in amino acids: CSVTSQGYGYTF. CDR3 coding DNA: TGCAGCGTGACTTCCCAGGGTTATGGCTACACCTTC.

The gene calls are TRBV5-1 and TRBJ1-1; D is uncertain. The V gene lost 0 bases and the J gene lost 1 base, with 7 bases spanning the gap. There are 14 residues in the CDR3. Germline V gene sequence: CDR1 SGHRS, CDR2 YFSETQ. The CDR3 sequence: CASSLGHENTEAFF. The CDR3 DNA follows: TGCGCCAGCAGCTTGGGACACGAGAACACTGAAGCTTTCTTT.

Comment on this clonotype: An end of the junction does not agree with germline; a read error may underlie this. The genes are TRBV9 and TRBJ2-7; D not certain. Germline loops: CDR1 SGDLS, CDR2 YYNGEE. The CDR3 totals 14 residues. The chain's CDR3 is CASSVTENSYERYF. Written as DNA, the CDR3 is TGTGCCAGCAGCGTAACCGAGAACTCCTACGAGCGGTACTTC.

For this clonotype: One end of the junction is discordant with germline, which a read error may explain. This chain uses TRBV13 with TRBJ2-1; 15 bases align to TRBD2. The CDR3 extends over 17 amino acids. CDR1 and CDR2 from the germline V gene are PRHDT and FYEKMQ (reference sequence). The CDR3 coding sequence is TGTGTCAGCAGCGCAGGACTAGCGGGAGGGCCCTACAATGAGCAGTTCTTC. Its translation is CVSSAGLAGGPYNEQFF.

This clonotype is medium-sized by share. V usage is TRBV20-1 and J usage is TRBJ1-6; 7 nucleotides agree with TRBD1. The length of the CDR3 is 14 residues. Trimming removed 3 bases from V and 5 bases from J; junction bases left unmatched: 4. Germline lookup yields CDR1 DFQATT and CDR2 SNEGSKA (reference sequence). The CDR3 reads CSARRDSNNSPLHF. The CDR3 nucleotides read TGCAGTGCTAGGAGGGACAGTAATAATTCACCCCTCCACTTT.

The table lists this clonotype with a count of one. An end of the junction differs from the germline gene, which may be a read error. CDR3 protein: CAGSWDRSYYGYTF. As DNA, the CDR3 is TGTGCCGGCAGTTGGGACAGAAGCTACTATGGCTACACCTTC. The chain links TRBV6-5 to TRBJ1-2; 7 bases fit TRBD1. Germline V gene data show CDR1 as MNHEY and CDR2 as SVGAGI. The length of the CDR3 is 14 residues.

This clonotype qualifies as medium-sized. The chain couples TRBV5-6 to TRBJ1-1, with D unclear. Looked up from germline, CDR1 is SGHDT and CDR2 is YYEEEE. The CDR3 spans 13 residues. The V gene lost 5 bases and the J gene lost 7 bases, with 15 bases spanning the gap. CDR3 sequence: CASSPRHVGEAFF. The CDR3 nucleotides read TGTGCCAGCAGTCCCAGACACGTCGGTGAAGCTTTCTTT.

The chain recombines TRBV10-1 with TRBJ2-3; tentatively, D is TRBD2 (6 bases). The V gene's germline CDR1 is WNHNN and CDR2 SYGVQD (reference sequence). V lost 5 bases and J 0 bases, leaving 9 bases between the germline ends. The CDR3 extends over 14 amino acids. For the CDR3, the DNA is TGCGCCAGCAGTAGTGGGGGGAGCACAGATACGCAGTATTTT. This translates into CASSSGGSTDTQYF.

This clonotype turned up a few times. As DNA, the CDR3 is TGTGCCCCTAGAGGGGAGCAGTACTTC. Protein product: CAPRGEQYF. The chain couples TRBV19 to TRBJ2-7; TRBD2 is a possible D gene (5 bases). V was pared by 11 bases and J by 7 bases, with 9 bases between. The germline V gene encodes CDR1 LNHDA and CDR2 SQIVND (reference sequence). This CDR3 contains 9 residues.

This clonotype was recorded at least ten times. The chain carries TRBV5-1 and TRBJ2-7, with D tentatively TRBD1 (5 bases). The CDR3 totals 15 residues. Deletions cut 0 bases from V and 2 bases from J, with 12 bases between. CDR1 is SGHRS, CDR2 YFSETQ, per germline. This chain's CDR3 is CASSLEGREAYEQYF. In DNA, the CDR3 is TGCGCCAGCAGCTTGGAGGGCAGGGAAGCCTACGAGCAGTACTTC.

To note about this clonotype: One end of the junction is discordant with germline, which a read error may explain. CDR3 loop: CASSWAGKFGTLYF. The CDR3 nucleotides read TGTGCCAGCAGCTGGGCAGGGAAGTTCGGGACCCTGTACTTC. The J gene is TRBJ2-5, the V gene TRBV7-8; the D gene could be TRBD1 or TRBD2 (5 bases each). The CDR3 extends over 14 amino acids. The germline gives CDR1 SGHVS, CDR2 FQNEAQ.

This clonotype has a handful of counts. The CDR3 region has the DNA TGTGCCACCAGTGATGGCGGATACACAGATACGCAGTATTTT. Protein sequence: CATSDGGYTDTQYF. The chain uses TRBV24-1 and TRBJ2-3; unclear D gene. This CDR3 spans 14 amino acids. Germline V gene data show CDR1 as KGHDR and CDR2 as SFDVKD. V lost 3 bases, J lost 2 bases, and 8 bases lay in between.

As for this clonotype: This may be a read error, as it is one base from a much larger clone. The genes are TRBV7-2 and TRBJ2-2; possibly TRBD2 for D (6 bases). In germline, CDR1 is SGHTA, CDR2 FQGNSA. The CDR3 extends over 14 amino acids. CDR3 nucleotides: TGTGCCGGCAGATCGCGGGGTACCGCCGGGGAGCTGTTTTTT. Encoded protein: CAGRSRGTAGELFF.

A note on this clonotype: Germline is not matched at one junction end, which may reflect a read error. The genes are TRBV18 and TRBJ1-5; 9 nucleotides match TRBD1. This CDR3 has 14 residues. The germline V gene has CDR1 KGHSH and CDR2 LQKENI. The CDR3 here is CASSPGQGIQPRHF. DNA for the CDR3: TGCGCCAGCTCACCGGGACAGGGTATTCAGCCCCGGCATTTT.

This clonotype occurred many times. The CDR3 loop is CSADSGLAGGTYEQYF. CDR3 nucleotide sequence: TGCAGTGCTGATTCGGGACTAGCGGGAGGGACCTACGAGCAGTACTTC. The chain is built from TRBV20-1 and TRBJ2-7; 16 bases align to TRBD2. The CDR3 has 16 residues. With 5 bases clipped from V and 2 bases from J, the junction kept 6 bases outside the gene matches. Per the germline V gene, CDR1 is DFQATT and CDR2 is SNEGSKA (reference sequence).

By its share, this clonotype is medium-sized. V usage is TRBV3-1 and J usage is TRBJ1-2; D remains ambiguous. Trimming shortened V by 1 base and J by 4 bases, and 13 bases separated the two germline ends. Germline CDR1 LGHDT, CDR2 YNNKEL (reference sequence). The CDR3 covers 15 residues. CDR3 protein: CASSQGELVGYGYTF. In DNA, the CDR3 is TGTGCCAGCAGCCAAGGAGAGTTAGTAGGCTATGGCTACACCTTC.

This clonotype was recorded a few times. This may be a read error: a much more frequent sequence differs by one nucleotide. The chain has TRBV11-2 and TRBJ2-3; TRBD2 is a possible D gene (6 bases). Germline V gene lookup returns CDR1 SGHAT and CDR2 FQNNGV. The CDR3 loop spans 15 amino acids. This CDR3 reads CAGSLISLATDTQYF. For the CDR3, the DNA is TGTGCCGGCAGCTTAATCTCGCTAGCGACAGATACGCAGTATTTT.

With regard to this clonotype: This may be a read error: a much more frequent sequence differs by one nucleotide. This chain connects TRBV28 to TRBJ2-3, with 9 bases that match TRBD1. V dropped 5 bases and J dropped 8; count of bases not matched to a gene: 8. The V gene's germline CDR1 is MDHEN and CDR2 SYDVKM. This CDR3 region has 14 residues. In DNA, the CDR3 is TGTGCCAGCAGTAACAGGGGGCCCGTAGGTACGCAGTATTTT. It is translated as CASSNRGPVGTQYF.